These 25 T cell receptor beta chains share one sample of origin, sequenced in a study of monozygotic twins with cystic fibrosis. Data came from immunoSEQ multiplex PCR; TCRdb stores just in-frame clones and leaves some out. The data hold tens of thousands of clones, with about 96% observed a single time. The sample consisted of blood. These receptors were obtained from a girl aged 2-10 years with cystic fibrosis.

The V gene is TRBV6-6, the J gene TRBJ2-7, with D perhaps given as TRBD1 or TRBD2 (6 bases each). V shed 5 bases and J shed 4 bases, with 15 bases lying between them. The CDR3 covers 14 residues. Germline CDR1 and CDR2: MNHNY and SVGAGI (reference sequence). CDR3 protein: CASSLEGGPYEQYF. Written as DNA, the CDR3 is TGTGCCAGCAGTCTGGAGGGGGGCCCGTACGAGCAGTACTTC.

The V gene is TRBV19, the J gene TRBJ2-2; 9 positions match TRBD2. Trimming cost V 7 bases and J 6 bases; bases outside gene matches: 6. CDR1 is LNHDA and CDR2 is SQIVND in the germline V gene (reference sequence). There are 14 residues in the CDR3. CDR3 nucleotide sequence: TGTGCCAGTAAAATAGCGGGAGTCGCCGGGGAGCTGTTTTTT. This sequence encodes CASKIAGVAGELFF. The variable domain in full, with the rest retrieved from reference TRBV19 and TRBJ2-2, is DGGITQSPKYLFRKEGQNVTLSCEQNLNHDAMYWYRQDPGQGLRLIYYSQIVNDFQKGDIAEGYSVSREKKESFPLTVTSAQKNPTAFYLCASKIAGVAGELFFGEGSRLTVL.

The chain uses TRBV27 and TRBJ2-7; D is undetermined. The ends were cut back, 3 bases at V and 1 base at J, with 16 bases in the middle. CDR3 size: 16 residues. Germline CDR1 reads MNHEY; CDR2 reads SMNVEV (reference sequence). The CDR3, as DNA: TGTGCCAGCAGTTTCCGCTCCCTTCCCCTTTCCTACGAGCAGTACTTC. This encodes CASSFRSLPLSYEQYF.

This clone was picked up one time. The genes are TRBV11-2 and TRBJ2-7; 9 nucleotides match TRBD2. V dropped 4 bases and J dropped 4; count of bases not matched to a gene: 14. Looked up from germline, CDR1 is SGHAT and CDR2 is FQNNGV. The CDR3 extends over 17 amino acids. The CDR3, as DNA: TGTGCCAGCAGCTCACAGGCCACCCGGCTAGCGGGGTACGAGCAGTACTTC. It encodes CASSSQATRLAGYEQYF.

The chain employs TRBV5-4 and TRBJ1-2; no reliable D call. Germline values: CDR1 SGHNT, CDR2 YYREEE (reference sequence). V gave up 2 bases and J gave up 4 bases, with 15 bases separating them. CDR3 length equals 15 residues. The CDR3 nucleotides read TGTGCCAGCAGCTTTGATGCGACCGCTAGCTATGGCTACACCTTC. Amino acids: CASSFDATASYGYTF.

V gene TRBV18 combines with J gene TRBJ1-1, with unresolved D. The germline CDR1 and CDR2 sequences are KGHSH and LQKENI. V shed 5 bases and J shed 7 bases, with 8 bases lying between them. The CDR3 length is 11 residues. CDR3: CASSASYEAFF. CDR3 bases: TGTGCCAGCTCAGCCTCTTATGAAGCTTTCTTT.

The V gene is TRBV4-2, the J gene TRBJ2-5; the D gene is possibly TRBD2 (6 bases). Germline CDR1 is LGHNA and CDR2 is YNFKEQ. V was clipped by 5 bases and J by 3 bases, with 10 bases between them. CDR3 length: 13 amino acids. CDR3 region: CASSSGLEETQYF. DNA of the CDR3: TGTGCCAGCAGCTCGGGACTTGAAGAGACCCAGTACTTC.

The CDR3 DNA reads TGCAGCGTCTCCCACACCCAAGAGACCCAGTACTTC. This gives the protein CSVSHTQETQYF. V gene TRBV29-1 combines with J gene TRBJ2-5, with D unresolved. The V end lost 6 bases, the J end lost 1 base, and 9 bases lay between the germline ends. CDR1 is SQVTM, CDR2 ANQGSEA, per germline. This CDR3 contains 12 residues. Complete variable domain (other parts from reference TRBV29-1 and TRBJ2-5): SAVISQKPSRDICQRGTSLTIQCQVDSQVTMMFWYRQQPGQSLTLIATANQGSEATYESGFVIDKFPISRPNLTFSTLTVSNMSPEDSSIYLCSVSHTQETQYFGPGTRLLVL.

The gene calls are TRBV6-1 and TRBJ1-4, with D uncertain. The length of the CDR3 is 14 residues. Per germline, CDR1 MNHNS and CDR2 SASEGT. V lost 4 bases, J lost 2 bases, and 8 bases lay in between. The CDR3 reads CASSGMPTNEKLFF. CDR3 bases: TGTGCCAGCAGTGGAATGCCTACTAATGAAAAACTGTTTTTT.

This rearrangement joins TRBV11-3 to TRBJ2-7; D is possibly TRBD2 (5 bases). The germline CDR1 and CDR2 sequences are SGHNT and YENEEA. CDR3 length: 13 residues. V was cut by 3 bases and J by 3 bases, with 9 bases left in between. The CDR3 sequence is CASSFLAGYEQYF. The CDR3 DNA follows: TGTGCCAGCAGCTTCCTAGCAGGCTACGAGCAGTACTTC.

The gene calls are TRBV4-1 and TRBJ2-7; TRBD1 might be the D (7 bases). V lost 4 bases and J 5 bases, leaving 18 bases between the germline ends. The CDR3 runs 15 residues. Germline CDR1 MGHRA, CDR2 YSYEKL. The CDR3 DNA is TGCGCCAGCAGCCCGATCCGACAGGGAGGAAACGAGCAGTACTTC. Amino acids: CASSPIRQGGNEQYF.

The J gene is TRBJ1-1, the V gene TRBV5-6; TRBD1 is a possible D gene (6 bases). The germline V gene encodes CDR1 SGHDT and CDR2 YYEEEE. V shed 3 bases and J shed 0 bases, with 12 bases lying between them. This CDR3 has 15 residues. The CDR3 DNA is TGTGCCAGCAGCTGGCTGGACAGACTGAACACTGAAGCTTTCTTT. The encoded protein is CASSWLDRLNTEAFF.

This rearrangement joins TRBV4-1 to TRBJ2-5; 8 bases are a match to TRBD1. With V trimmed by 2 bases and J by 1 base, 3 bases remained unmatched. CDR3 length: 15 residues. Germline CDR1 reads MGHRA; CDR2 reads YSYEKL. The CDR3 nucleotides read TGCGCCAGCAGCCAACCTGACAGGGGCCAAGAGACCCAGTACTTC. It codes for CASSQPDRGQETQYF.

The chain joins TRBV5-1 to TRBJ2-1; D perhaps matches TRBD1 (5 bases). Per the germline V gene, CDR1 is SGHRS and CDR2 is YFSETQ. CDR3 length equals 14 residues. Trimming removed 4 bases from V and 6 bases from J, with 14 bases in between. CDR3 sequence (DNA): TGCGCCAGCAGCCCCGGACATGGTGGCAATGAGCAGTTCTTC. Its protein is CASSPGHGGNEQFF.

This rearrangement joins TRBV6-1 to TRBJ1-1, with D hard to call. This CDR3 region has 11 residues. With 7 bases removed from V and 4 bases from J, the gap between germline ends came to 7 bases. CDR1 and CDR2 (germline): MNHNS, SASEGT. CDR3 coding DNA: TGTGCCAGCACCGGGCGCACTGAAGCTTTCTTT. It is translated as CASTGRTEAFF.

The chain employs TRBV9 and TRBJ1-1; unclear D gene. Germline CDR1 reads SGDLS; CDR2 reads YYNGEE. Trimming cost V 4 bases and J 1 base, with 11 bases left between them. The CDR3 is 14 amino acids. In DNA form, the CDR3 reads TGTGCCAGCAGCCCCAGATGGGGGAACACTGAAGCTTTCTTT. Translation: CASSPRWGNTEAFF.

This clone was seen more than once but under ten times. This chain links TRBV6-1 with TRBJ2-7, with a tentative D call TRBD1 (6 bases). Germline V gene sequence: CDR1 MNHNS, CDR2 SASEGT. The CDR3 runs 14 residues. The V and J ends lost 4 bases and 3 bases respectively, with 13 bases between them. The CDR3 here is CASSVGGGIYEQYF. The CDR3 nucleotides are TGTGCCAGCAGTGTTGGGGGCGGAATCTACGAGCAGTACTTC.

J is TRBJ1-6 and V is TRBV6-5; tentatively, D is TRBD1 (5 bases). This CDR3 contains 14 residues. V was pared by 6 bases and J by 7 bases, with 13 bases between. The germline CDR1 and CDR2 sequences are MNHEY and SVGAGI. The CDR3 nucleotides are TGTGCCAGCAGACGACAGAGAGTAAATTCACCCCTCCACTTT. Encoded protein: CASRRQRVNSPLHF.

This chain links TRBV7-2 with TRBJ1-1; no clear D gene. Germline V gives CDR1 SGHTA, CDR2 FQGNSA. The CDR3 runs to 15 residues. The germline V and J ends were trimmed by 5 bases and 1 base, with 14 bases remaining between them. CDR3 sequence (DNA): TGTGCCAGCAGCCCTCGTGTACAATCGAACACTGAAGCTTTCTTT. Translated, it gives CASSPRVQSNTEAFF.

The genes are TRBV5-1 and TRBJ2-3; no clear D. Germline loops: CDR1 SGHRS, CDR2 YFSETQ. The CDR3 length is 13 residues. The V and J ends lost 4 bases and 0 bases respectively, with 6 bases between them. The DNA of the CDR3 is TGCGCCAGCAGCCCCCCCAGCACAGATACGCAGTATTTT. This encodes CASSPPSTDTQYF.

This chain uses TRBV19 with TRBJ1-6; D is unclear. The V gene lost 1 base and the J gene lost 10 bases, with 8 bases spanning the gap. The CDR3 has 13 amino acids. Germline V gene data show CDR1 as LNHDA and CDR2 as SQIVND (reference sequence). CDR3 in amino acids: CASSIGGGSPLHF. The CDR3 DNA is TGTGCCAGTAGTATAGGCGGCGGGTCACCCCTCCACTTT.

The chain has TRBV29-1 and TRBJ2-7; possible D gene TRBD1, 5 bases. Looked up from germline, CDR1 is SQVTM and CDR2 is ANQGSEA. The CDR3 runs to 12 residues. V was cut by 6 bases and J by 2 bases, with 11 bases left in between. This CDR3 reads CSVITGTYEQYF. The CDR3 nucleotides are TGCAGCGTCATAACAGGAACCTACGAGCAGTACTTC.

The V call is TRBV30, the J call TRBJ2-3; the D is unclear. The CDR3 is 13 residues long. V dropped 2 bases and J dropped 6 bases, with 12 bases sitting between them. The germline V gene has CDR1 GTSNPN and CDR2 SVGIG (reference sequence). The CDR3 coding sequence is TGTGCCTGGAGTAAAGGGAATTGGGATACGCAGTATTTT. Its translation: CAWSKGNWDTQYF.

The V call is TRBV2, the J call TRBJ1-3; 12 bases are shared with TRBD1. Germline trimming cut 1 base from V and 4 bases from J; bases unmatched to any gene: 2. Germline CDR1 is SNHLY and CDR2 is FYNNEI. This CDR3 has 16 residues. The CDR3 nucleotides are TGTGCCAGCAGTGAAGTGGGACAGGGGGCCGGAAACACCATATATTTT. It specifies CASSEVGQGAGNTIYF.

This chain connects TRBV11-1 to TRBJ1-2, with 7 bases identical to TRBD1. The germline CDR1 and CDR2 sequences are SGHAT and FQDESV (reference sequence). The CDR3 runs 15 residues. The V segment lost 5 bases and the J segment 0 bases; nucleotides outside the gene matches: 6. The CDR3 region is CASSRGTAANYGYTF. The CDR3 DNA is TGTGCCAGCAGCCGAGGGACAGCAGCTAACTATGGCTACACCTTC.